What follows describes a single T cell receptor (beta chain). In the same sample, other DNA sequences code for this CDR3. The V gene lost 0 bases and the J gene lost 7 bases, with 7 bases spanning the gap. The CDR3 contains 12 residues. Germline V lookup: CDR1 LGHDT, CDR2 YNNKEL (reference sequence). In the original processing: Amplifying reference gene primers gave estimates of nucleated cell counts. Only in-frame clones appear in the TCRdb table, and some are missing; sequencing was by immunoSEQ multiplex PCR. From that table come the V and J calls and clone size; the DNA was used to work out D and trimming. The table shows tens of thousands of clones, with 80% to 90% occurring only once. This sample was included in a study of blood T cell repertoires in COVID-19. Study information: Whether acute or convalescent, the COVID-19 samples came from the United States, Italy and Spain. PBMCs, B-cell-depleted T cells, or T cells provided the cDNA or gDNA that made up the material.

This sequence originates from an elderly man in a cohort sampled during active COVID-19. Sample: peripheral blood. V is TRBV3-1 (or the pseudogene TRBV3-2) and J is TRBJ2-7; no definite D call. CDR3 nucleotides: TGTGCCAGCAGCCAAGAGGGCCGGGAGCAGTACTTC. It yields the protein CASSQEGREQYF.